These 3 T cell receptor beta chains share one sample of origin, sequenced in a study of blood T cell repertoires in COVID-19. Using immunoSEQ multiplex PCR, the repertoire was profiled, and TCRdb retains in-frame clones only, with some absent. This sample has under 30,000 clones; about 88% occur once, and the top ten carry 9.5% to 15%. Sequencing was done on a sample of peripheral blood. All receptors come from a human donor in a cohort sampled during active COVID-19. The donor label of this sample is uncertain.

This clone was found a few times. The V call is TRBV14, the J call TRBJ2-1, with 12 bases that match TRBD2. CDR1 and CDR2 from the germline V gene are SGHDN and FVKESK. Trimming cost V 4 bases and J 9 bases; bases outside gene matches: 4. The CDR3 has 14 residues. The CDR3 is CASSRTSGITEQFF. In DNA, the CDR3 is TGTGCCAGCAGCCGGACTAGCGGGATCACTGAGCAGTTCTTC.

This rearrangement joins TRBV25-1 to TRBJ1-5; 7 nucleotides agree with TRBD1. Looked up from germline, CDR1 is MGHDK and CDR2 is SYGVNS. After removal of 8 bases from V and 6 bases from J, the junction contained 1 base not matched to a gene. CDR3 length: 11 residues. This CDR3 reads CASGTVQPQHF. DNA of the CDR3: TGTGCCAGCGGGACAGTTCAGCCCCAGCATTTT.

In this sample, this clone turned up once. This chain joins TRBV6-5 and TRBJ2-1, with D unclear. The CDR3 is made up of 13 amino acids. CDR1 and CDR2 from the germline V gene are MNHEY and SVGAGI. V dropped 6 bases and J dropped 7 bases, with 13 bases sitting between them. CDR3 amino acids: CASSLRSRNEQFF. In DNA, the CDR3 is TGTGCCAGCAGCCTTCGTAGCCGGAATGAGCAGTTCTTC.